The following is a TCR beta chain sequence with its context. The assay was immunoSEQ multiplex PCR, and TCRdb's table has in-frame clones only and misses some. In the table there are hundreds of thousands of clones, over 75% of which are singletons. These data originate in a study of blood T cell repertoires in COVID-19. This CDR3 region has 15 residues. Germline V gives CDR1 MDHEN, CDR2 SYDVKM. V lost 4 bases to trimming and J lost 3 bases, with 12 bases between them. The sequence was obtained from a human donor in a cohort sampled during active COVID-19. The sequencing input was peripheral blood. The chain has TRBV28 and TRBJ1-4; tentatively, D is TRBD1 (6 bases). The CDR3 is CASSSAGAANEKLFF. The CDR3 DNA sequence: TGTGCCAGCAGTTCAGCAGGGGCGGCTAATGAAAAACTGTTTTTT. Combining the CDR3 with reference TRBV28 and TRBJ1-4 gives the whole variable domain DVKVTQSSRYLVKRTGEKVFLECVQDMDHENMFWYRQDPGLGLRLIYFSYDVKMKEKGDIPEGYSVSREKKERFSLILESASTNQTSMYLCASSSAGAANEKLFFGSGTQLSVL.